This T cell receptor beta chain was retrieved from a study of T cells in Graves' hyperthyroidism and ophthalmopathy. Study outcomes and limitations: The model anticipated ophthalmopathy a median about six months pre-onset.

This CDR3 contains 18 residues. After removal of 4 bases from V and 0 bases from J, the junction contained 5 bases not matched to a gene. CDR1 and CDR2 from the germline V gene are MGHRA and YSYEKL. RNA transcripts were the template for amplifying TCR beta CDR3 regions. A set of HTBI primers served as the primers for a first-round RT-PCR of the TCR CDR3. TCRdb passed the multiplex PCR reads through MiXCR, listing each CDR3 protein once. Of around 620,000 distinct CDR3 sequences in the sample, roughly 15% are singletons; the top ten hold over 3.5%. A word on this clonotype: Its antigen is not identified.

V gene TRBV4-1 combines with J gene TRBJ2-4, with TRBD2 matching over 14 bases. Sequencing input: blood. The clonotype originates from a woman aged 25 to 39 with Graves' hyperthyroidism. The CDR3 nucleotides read TGCGCCAGCAGCCTAGGACTAGCGGGAGGCCGAGCCAAAAACATTCAGTACTTC. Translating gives CASSLGLAGGRAKNIQYF.